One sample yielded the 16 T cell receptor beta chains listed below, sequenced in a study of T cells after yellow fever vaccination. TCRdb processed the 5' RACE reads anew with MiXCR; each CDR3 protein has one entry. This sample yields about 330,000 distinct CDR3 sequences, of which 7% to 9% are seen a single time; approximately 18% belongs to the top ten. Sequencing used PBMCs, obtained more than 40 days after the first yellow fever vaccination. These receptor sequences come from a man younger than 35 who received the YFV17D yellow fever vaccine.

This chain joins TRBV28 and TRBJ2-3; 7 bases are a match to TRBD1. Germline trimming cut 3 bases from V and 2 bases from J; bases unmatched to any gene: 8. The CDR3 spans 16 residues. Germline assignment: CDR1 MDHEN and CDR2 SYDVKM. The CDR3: CASSFLGGRFTDTQYF. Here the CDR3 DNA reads TGTGCCAGCAGTTTTTTAGGGGGCCGGTTCACAGATACGCAGTATTTT. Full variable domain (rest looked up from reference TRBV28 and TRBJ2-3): DVKVTQSSRYLVKRTGEKVFLECVQDMDHENMFWYRQDPGLGLRLIYFSYDVKMKEKGDIPEGYSVSREKKERFSLILESASTNQTSMYLCASSFLGGRFTDTQYFGPGTRLTVL.

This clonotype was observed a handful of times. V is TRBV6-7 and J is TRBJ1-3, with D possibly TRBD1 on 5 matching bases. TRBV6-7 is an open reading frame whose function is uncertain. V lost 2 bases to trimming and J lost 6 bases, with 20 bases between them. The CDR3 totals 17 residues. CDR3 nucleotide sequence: TGTGCCAGCAGTTACGGCCCGGGACCCCTCGTGGTAAACACCATATATTTT. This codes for CASSYGPGPLVVNTIYF.

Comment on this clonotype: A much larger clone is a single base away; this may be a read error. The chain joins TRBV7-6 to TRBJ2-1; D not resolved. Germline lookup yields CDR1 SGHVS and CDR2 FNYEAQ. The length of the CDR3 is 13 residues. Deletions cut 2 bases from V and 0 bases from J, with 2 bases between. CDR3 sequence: CASSLRSYNEQFF. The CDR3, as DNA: TGTGCCAGCAGCTTACGCTCCTACAATGAGCAGTTCTTC.

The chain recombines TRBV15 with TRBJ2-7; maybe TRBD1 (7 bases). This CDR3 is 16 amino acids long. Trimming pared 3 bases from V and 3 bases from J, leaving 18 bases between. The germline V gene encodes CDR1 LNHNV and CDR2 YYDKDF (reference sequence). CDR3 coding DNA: TGTGCCACCAGCAGTCGAGGCGGGGACAGAGTCTACGAGCAGTACTTC. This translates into CATSSRGGDRVYEQYF. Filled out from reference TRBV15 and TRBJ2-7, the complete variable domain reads DAMVIQNPRYQVTQFGKPVTLSCSQTLNHNVMYWYQQKSSQAPKLLFHYYDKDFNNEADTPDNFQSRRPNTSFCFLDIRSPGLGDTAMYLCATSSRGGDRVYEQYFGPGTRLTVT.

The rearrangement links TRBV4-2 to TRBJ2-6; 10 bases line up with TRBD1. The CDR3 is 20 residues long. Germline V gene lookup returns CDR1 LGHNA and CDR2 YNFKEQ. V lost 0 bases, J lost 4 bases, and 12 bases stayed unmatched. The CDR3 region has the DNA TGTGCCAGCAGCCAAGAGGAAGGAGACAGGGGGCTGCGAGGGGCCAACGTCCTGACTTTC. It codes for CASSQEEGDRGLRGANVLTF.

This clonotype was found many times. As DNA, the CDR3 is TGCAGTGCTAGAGAGGATGGGGACAGGGTGTACGAGCAGTACTTC. It codes for CSAREDGDRVYEQYF. The rearrangement uses TRBV20-1 and TRBJ2-7; TRBD1 matches at 9 bases. The CDR3 extends over 15 amino acids. With V trimmed by 0 bases and J by 4 bases, 7 bases remained unmatched. Germline V gene lookup returns CDR1 DFQATT and CDR2 SNEGSKA (reference sequence).

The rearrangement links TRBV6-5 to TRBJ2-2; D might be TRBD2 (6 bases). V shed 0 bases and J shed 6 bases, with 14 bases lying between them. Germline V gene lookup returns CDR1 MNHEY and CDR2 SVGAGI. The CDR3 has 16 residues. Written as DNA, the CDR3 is TGTGCCAGCAGTTACTCTGGACTAAGTGCTGCCGGGGAGCTGTTTTTT. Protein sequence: CASSYSGLSAAGELFF.

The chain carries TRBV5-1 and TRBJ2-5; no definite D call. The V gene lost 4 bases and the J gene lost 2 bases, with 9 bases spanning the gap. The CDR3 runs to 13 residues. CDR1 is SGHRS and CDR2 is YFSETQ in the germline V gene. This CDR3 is CASSMIVQETQYF. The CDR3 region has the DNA TGCGCCAGCAGCATGATAGTACAAGAGACCCAGTACTTC.

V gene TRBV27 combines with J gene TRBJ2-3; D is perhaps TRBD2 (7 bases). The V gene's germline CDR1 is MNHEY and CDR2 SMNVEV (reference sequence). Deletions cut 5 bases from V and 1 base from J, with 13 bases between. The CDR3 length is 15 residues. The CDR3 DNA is TGTGCCAGCAGTCCGGTGGGGGGGCGCACAGATACGCAGTATTTT. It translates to CASSPVGGRTDTQYF.

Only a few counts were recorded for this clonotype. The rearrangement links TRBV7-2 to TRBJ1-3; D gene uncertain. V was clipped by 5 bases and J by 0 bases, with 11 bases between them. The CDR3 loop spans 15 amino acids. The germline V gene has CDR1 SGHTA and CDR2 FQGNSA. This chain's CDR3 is CASSPAGLSGNTIYF. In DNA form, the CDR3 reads TGTGCCAGCAGCCCAGCCGGTCTCTCTGGAAACACCATATATTTT.

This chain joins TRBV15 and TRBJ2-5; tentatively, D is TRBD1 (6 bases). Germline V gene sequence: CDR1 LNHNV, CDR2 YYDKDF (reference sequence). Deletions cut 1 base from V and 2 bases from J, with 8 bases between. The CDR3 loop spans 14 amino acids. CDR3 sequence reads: CATSRGTEQETQYF. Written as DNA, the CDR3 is TGTGCCACCAGCAGAGGGACAGAACAAGAGACCCAGTACTTC.

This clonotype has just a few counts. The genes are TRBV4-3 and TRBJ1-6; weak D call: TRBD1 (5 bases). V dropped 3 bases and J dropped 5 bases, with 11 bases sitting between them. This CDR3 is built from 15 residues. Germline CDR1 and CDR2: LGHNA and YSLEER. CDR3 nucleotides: TGCGCCAGCAGCCAGGAGGGACCGAATAATTCACCCCTCCACTTT. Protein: CASSQEGPNNSPLHF.

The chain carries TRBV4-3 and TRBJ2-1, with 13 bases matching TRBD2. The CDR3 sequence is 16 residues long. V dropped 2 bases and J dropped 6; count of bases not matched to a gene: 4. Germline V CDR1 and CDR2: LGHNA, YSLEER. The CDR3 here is CASSQPTSGGFNEQFF. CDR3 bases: TGCGCCAGCAGCCAACCGACTAGCGGGGGGTTCAATGAGCAGTTCTTC.

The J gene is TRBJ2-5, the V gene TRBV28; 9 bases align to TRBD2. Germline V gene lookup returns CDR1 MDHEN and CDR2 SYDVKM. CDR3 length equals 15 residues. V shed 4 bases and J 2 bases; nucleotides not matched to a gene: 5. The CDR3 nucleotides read TGTGCCAGCAGTTCCCCGACTAGCGGACAAGAGACCCAGTACTTC. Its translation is CASSSPTSGQETQYF.

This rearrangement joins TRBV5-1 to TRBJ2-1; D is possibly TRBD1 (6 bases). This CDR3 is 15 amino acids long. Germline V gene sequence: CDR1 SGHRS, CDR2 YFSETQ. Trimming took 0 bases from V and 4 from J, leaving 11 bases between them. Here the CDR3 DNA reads TGCGCCAGCAGCTTGGTGTCACAGGGTTACAATGAGCAGTTCTTC. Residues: CASSLVSQGYNEQFF.

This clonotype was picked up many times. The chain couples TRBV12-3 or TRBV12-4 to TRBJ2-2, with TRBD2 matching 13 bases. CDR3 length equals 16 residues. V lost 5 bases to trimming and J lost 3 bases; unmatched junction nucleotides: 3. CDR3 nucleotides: TGTGCCAGCAGTGCACTAGCGGGGGGGTACACCGGGGAGCTGTTTTTT. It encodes CASSALAGGYTGELFF.